The next 5 T cell receptor beta chains were all read from a single sample in a study of identical twins. MiXCR was run by TCRdb on the 5' RACE reads, yielding one entry per CDR3 protein. The sample yields 640,000 or so distinct CDR3 sequences, around 6.1% seen once. The sequenced sample was naive T cells sorted from blood. The receptors originated from a man aged 18 to 35 in good health.

In this sample, this clonotype turned up many times. V and J are TRBV7-2 and TRBJ2-1, with TRBD2 matching 7 bases. The V and J ends lost 4 bases and 8 bases, in that order; junction bases with no gene match: 8. This CDR3 spans 14 amino acids. Germline lookup yields CDR1 SGHTA and CDR2 FQGNSA. CDR3: CASSSQAGPDEQFF. As DNA, the CDR3 is TGTGCCAGCAGCTCCCAAGCGGGACCGGATGAGCAGTTCTTC.

This clonotype occurred many times. The J gene is TRBJ2-3, the V gene TRBV7-9, with 7 bases that match TRBD2. V trimming: 3 bases; J trimming: 8 bases; junction bases outside the gene matches: 14. CDR1 SEHNR and CDR2 FQNEAQ come from the germline V gene (reference sequence). The CDR3 runs to 16 residues. CDR3 in amino acids: CASSFSPSGFQGTQYF. CDR3 coding DNA: TGTGCCAGCAGCTTCAGTCCTAGCGGCTTTCAGGGTACGCAGTATTTT.

This clonotype was detected ten times or more. V and J are TRBV6-5 and TRBJ2-2; TRBD2 agrees at 10 bases. Germline CDR1 and CDR2: MNHEY and SVGAGI. V was clipped by 4 bases and J by 5 bases; unmatched bases: 7. CDR3 length: 16 residues. CDR3 coding DNA: TGTGCCAGCAGTTCCCTAGCGGGAGATATGACCGGGGAGCTGTTTTTT. Amino acid sequence: CASSSLAGDMTGELFF.

This clonotype was picked up a small number of times. The chain joins TRBV15 to TRBJ2-7; TRBD2 might be the D (6 bases). The V and J ends lost 8 bases and 7 bases respectively, with 15 bases between them. This CDR3 has 12 amino acids. CDR1 and CDR2 from the germline V gene are LNHNV and YYDKDF (reference sequence). CDR3 in DNA: TGTGCCACCTCTGAGGCGGGGCGGGAGCAGTACGTC. It specifies CATSEAGREQYV.

This clonotype was seen many times. The CDR3 DNA is TGTGCCAGCAGTTACCTCAAGACTATCGAGACCCAGTACTTC. As protein: CASSYLKTIETQYF. The rearrangement uses TRBV6-5 and TRBJ2-5, with TRBD2 as a possible D gene (5 bases). The CDR3 contains 14 residues. Trimming cost V 2 bases and J 5 bases, with 12 bases left between them. Germline V gene sequence: CDR1 MNHEY, CDR2 SVGAGI.